This T cell receptor beta chain emerged from a study of cytotoxic CD8 clonotypes in ibrutinib-treated CLL. Study-wide points: Clonality went up at the time of ibrutinib response, stayed stable in sustained remission, and later dropped back toward its baseline level at progression.

Comments on this clone: Its antigen is unknown.

Using immunoSEQ multiplex PCR, the repertoire was profiled, and TCRdb retains in-frame clones only, with some absent. Counted here are around 140,000 clones, 70% to 90% occurring once; the ten biggest clones make up around 2.1%. The V gene end was trimmed by 4 bases and the J gene end by 2 bases; junction bases not matched to a gene: 4. From germline, CDR1 is LNHDA and CDR2 SQIVND (reference sequence). CDR3 length: 14 amino acids. Sequenced material: PBMCs, taken after 24 months of ibrutinib treatment. The chain uses TRBV19 and TRBJ2-7; 8 bases line up with TRBD1. This receptor was obtained from a human donor with chronic lymphocytic leukemia. The CDR3 reads CASSRQGQTYEQYF. DNA for the CDR3: TGTGCCAGTAGTAGACAGGGGCAAACCTACGAGCAGTACTTC.